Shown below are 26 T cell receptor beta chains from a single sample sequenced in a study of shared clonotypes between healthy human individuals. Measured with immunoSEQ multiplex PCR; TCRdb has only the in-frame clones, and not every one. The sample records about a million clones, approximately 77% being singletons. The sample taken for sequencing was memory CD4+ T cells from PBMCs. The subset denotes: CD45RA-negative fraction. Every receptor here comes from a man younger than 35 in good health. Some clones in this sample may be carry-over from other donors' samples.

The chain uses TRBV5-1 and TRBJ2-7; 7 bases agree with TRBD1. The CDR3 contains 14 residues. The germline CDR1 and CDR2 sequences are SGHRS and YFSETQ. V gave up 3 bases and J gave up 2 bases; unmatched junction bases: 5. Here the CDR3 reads CASSWDRATYEQYF. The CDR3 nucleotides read TGCGCCAGCAGCTGGGACAGAGCAACCTACGAGCAGTACTTC.

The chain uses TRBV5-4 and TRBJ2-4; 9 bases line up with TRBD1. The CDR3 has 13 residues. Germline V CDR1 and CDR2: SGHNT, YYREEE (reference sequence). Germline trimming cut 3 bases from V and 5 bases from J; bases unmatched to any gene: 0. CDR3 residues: CASSWDRENIQYF. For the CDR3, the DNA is TGTGCCAGCAGCTGGGACAGGGAAAACATTCAGTACTTC.

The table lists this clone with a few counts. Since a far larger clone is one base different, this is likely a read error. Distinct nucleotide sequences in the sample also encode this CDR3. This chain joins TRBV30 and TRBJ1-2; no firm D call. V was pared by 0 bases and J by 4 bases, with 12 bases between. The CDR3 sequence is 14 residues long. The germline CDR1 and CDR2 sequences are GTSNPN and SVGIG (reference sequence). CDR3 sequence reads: CAWSVGPSFYGYTF. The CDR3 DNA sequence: TGTGCCTGGAGTGTAGGGCCTTCCTTCTATGGCTACACCTTC.

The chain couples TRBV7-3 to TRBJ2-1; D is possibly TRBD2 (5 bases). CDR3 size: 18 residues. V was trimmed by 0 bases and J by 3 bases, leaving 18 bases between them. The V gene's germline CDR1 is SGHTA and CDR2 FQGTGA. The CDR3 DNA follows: TGTGCCAGCAGCTTAACTCGGGCCGACTACGACCACTACAATGAGCAGTTCTTC. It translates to CASSLTRADYDHYNEQFF.

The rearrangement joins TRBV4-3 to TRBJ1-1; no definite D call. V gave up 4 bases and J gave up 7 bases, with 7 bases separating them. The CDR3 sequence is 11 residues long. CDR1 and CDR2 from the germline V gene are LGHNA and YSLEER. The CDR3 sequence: CASSRQGEAFF. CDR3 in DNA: TGCGCCAGCAGCCGACAAGGTGAAGCTTTCTTT.

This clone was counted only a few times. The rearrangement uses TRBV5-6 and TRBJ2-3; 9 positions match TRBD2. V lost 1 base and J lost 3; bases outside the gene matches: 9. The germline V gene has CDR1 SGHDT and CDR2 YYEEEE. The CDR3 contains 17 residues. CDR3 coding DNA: TGTGCCAGCAGCTTGTTCTTAGCGGGAGTCAGTACAGATACGCAGTATTTT. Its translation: CASSLFLAGVSTDTQYF.

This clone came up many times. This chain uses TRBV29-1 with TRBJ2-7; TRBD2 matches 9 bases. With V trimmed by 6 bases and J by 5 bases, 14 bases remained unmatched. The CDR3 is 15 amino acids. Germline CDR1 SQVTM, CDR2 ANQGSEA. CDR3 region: CSVAATSGPGHEQYF. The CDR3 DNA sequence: TGCAGCGTGGCGGCGACTAGCGGACCTGGTCACGAGCAGTACTTC.

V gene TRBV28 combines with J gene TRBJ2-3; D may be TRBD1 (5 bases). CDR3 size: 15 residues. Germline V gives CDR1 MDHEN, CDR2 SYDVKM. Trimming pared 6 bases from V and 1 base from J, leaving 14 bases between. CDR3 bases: TGTGCCAGCAGCCGACAGAATCCCCGCACAGATACGCAGTATTTT. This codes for CASSRQNPRTDTQYF.

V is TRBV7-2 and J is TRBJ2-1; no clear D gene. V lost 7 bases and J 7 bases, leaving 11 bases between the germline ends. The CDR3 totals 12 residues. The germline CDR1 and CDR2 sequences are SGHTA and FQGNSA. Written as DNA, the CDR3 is TGTGCCAGCAACGAAGGGATTAATGAGCAGTTCTTC. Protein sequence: CASNEGINEQFF.

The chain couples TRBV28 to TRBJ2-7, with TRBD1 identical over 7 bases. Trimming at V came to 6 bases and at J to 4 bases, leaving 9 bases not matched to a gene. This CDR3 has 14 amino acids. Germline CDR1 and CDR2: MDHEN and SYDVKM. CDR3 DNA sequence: TGTGCCAGCAGGGGGTTGGGACAGAGTTACGAGCAGTACTTC. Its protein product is CASRGLGQSYEQYF.

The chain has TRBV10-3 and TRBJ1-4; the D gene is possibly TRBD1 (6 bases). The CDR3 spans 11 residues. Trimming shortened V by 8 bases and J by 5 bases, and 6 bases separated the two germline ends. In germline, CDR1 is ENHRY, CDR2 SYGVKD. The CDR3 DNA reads TGTGCCATCGGACAGAATGAAAAACTGTTTTTT. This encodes CAIGQNEKLFF.

Here the CDR3 reads CASSYPGEQFF. CDR3 nucleotides: TGTGCCAGCAGTTATCCGGGAGAGCAGTTCTTC. The rearrangement uses TRBV6-6 and TRBJ2-1, with a possible D match to TRBD2 (5 bases). This CDR3 has 11 residues. Germline assignment: CDR1 MNHNY and CDR2 SVGAGI (reference sequence). V lost 3 bases, J lost 10 bases, and 7 bases lay in between.

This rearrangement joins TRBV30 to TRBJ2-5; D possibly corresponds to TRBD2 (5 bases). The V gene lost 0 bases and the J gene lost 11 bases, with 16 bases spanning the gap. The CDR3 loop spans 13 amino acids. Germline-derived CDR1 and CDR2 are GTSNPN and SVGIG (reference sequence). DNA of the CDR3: TGTGCCTGGAGTGTACAGAACGGGATCCGGCAGTACTTC. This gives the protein CAWSVQNGIRQYF.

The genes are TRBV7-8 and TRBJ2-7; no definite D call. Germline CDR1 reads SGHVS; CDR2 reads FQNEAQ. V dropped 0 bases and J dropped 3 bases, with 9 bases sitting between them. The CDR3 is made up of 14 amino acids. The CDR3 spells CASSLAPRDYEQYF. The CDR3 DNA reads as TGTGCCAGCAGCTTAGCGCCGAGAGACTACGAGCAGTACTTC.

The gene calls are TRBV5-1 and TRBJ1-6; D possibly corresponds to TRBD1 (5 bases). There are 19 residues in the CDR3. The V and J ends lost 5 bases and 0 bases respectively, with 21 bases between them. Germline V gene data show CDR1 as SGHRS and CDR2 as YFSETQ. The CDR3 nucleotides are TGCGCCAGCAGACTAACACGGGACGGCTATAGCTCCTATAATTCACCCCTCCACTTT. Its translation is CASRLTRDGYSSYNSPLHF.

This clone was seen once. For the CDR3, the DNA is TGTGCCAGCAGCCTACAATCCGGGGAGCTGTTTTTT. Its translation is CASSLQSGELFF. The gene calls are TRBV7-9 and TRBJ2-2, with D hard to call. The V gene's germline CDR1 is SEHNR and CDR2 FQNEAQ (reference sequence). V shed 5 bases and J shed 6 bases, with 7 bases lying between them. The CDR3 totals 12 residues. Based on the CDR3 plus reference TRBV7-9 and TRBJ2-2, the full variable domain is DTGVSQNPRHKITKRGQNVTFRCDPISEHNRLYWYRQTLGQGPEFLTYFQNEAQLEKSRLLSDRFSAERPKGSFSTLEIQRTEQGDSAMYLCASSLQSGELFFGEGSRLTVL.

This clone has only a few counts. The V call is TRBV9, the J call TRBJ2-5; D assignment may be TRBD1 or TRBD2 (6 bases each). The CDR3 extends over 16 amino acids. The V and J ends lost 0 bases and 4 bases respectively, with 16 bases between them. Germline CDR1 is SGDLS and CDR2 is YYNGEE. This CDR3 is CASSVVPGAGGETQYF. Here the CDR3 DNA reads TGTGCCAGCAGCGTAGTTCCGGGGGCAGGAGGAGAGACCCAGTACTTC.

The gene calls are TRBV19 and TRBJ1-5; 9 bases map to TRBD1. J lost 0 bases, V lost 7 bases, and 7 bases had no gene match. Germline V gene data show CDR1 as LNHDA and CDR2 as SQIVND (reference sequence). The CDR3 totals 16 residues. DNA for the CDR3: TGTGCCAGTATCCGACAGGGGGGAGGTAGCAATCAGCCCCAGCATTTT. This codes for CASIRQGGGSNQPQHF.

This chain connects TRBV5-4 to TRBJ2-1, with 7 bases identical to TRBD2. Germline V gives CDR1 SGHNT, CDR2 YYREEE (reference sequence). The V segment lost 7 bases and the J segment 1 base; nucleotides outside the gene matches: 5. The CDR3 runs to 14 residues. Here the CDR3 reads CASSPGGSYNEQFF. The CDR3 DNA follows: TGTGCCAGCTCCCCGGGAGGTTCCTACAATGAGCAGTTCTTC.

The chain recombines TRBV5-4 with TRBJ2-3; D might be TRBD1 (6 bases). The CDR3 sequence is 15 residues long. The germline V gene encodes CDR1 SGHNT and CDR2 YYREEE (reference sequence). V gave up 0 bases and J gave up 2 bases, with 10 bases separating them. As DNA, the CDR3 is TGTGCCAGCAGCTTGGGGCAGGGGAACACAGATACGCAGTATTTT. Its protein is CASSLGQGNTDTQYF.

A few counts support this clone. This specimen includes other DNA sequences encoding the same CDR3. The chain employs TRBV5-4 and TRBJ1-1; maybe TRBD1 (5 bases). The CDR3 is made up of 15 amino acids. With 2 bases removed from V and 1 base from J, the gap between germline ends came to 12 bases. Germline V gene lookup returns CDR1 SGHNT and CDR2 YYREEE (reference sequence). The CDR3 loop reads CASSLGGRENTEAFF. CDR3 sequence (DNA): TGTGCCAGCAGCTTAGGAGGCAGGGAGAACACTGAAGCTTTCTTT.

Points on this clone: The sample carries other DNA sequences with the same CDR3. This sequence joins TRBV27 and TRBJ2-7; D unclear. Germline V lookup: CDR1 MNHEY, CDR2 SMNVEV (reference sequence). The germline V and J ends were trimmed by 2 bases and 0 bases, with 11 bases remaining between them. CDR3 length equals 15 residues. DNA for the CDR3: TGTGCCAGCAGTTTAGGTCCTCCCAGCTCCTACGAGCAGTACTTC. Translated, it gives CASSLGPPSSYEQYF.

The CDR3 sequence is CASSQGGGGYEAFF. CDR3 DNA sequence: TGTGCCAGCAGCCAAGGGGGGGGAGGTTATGAAGCTTTCTTT. The genes are TRBV4-2 and TRBJ1-1, with D tentatively TRBD1 (5 bases). There are 14 residues in the CDR3. Between the trimmed V and J ends, which lost 1 base and 7 bases, there was a span of 13 bases. CDR1 and CDR2 from the germline V gene are LGHNA and YNFKEQ.

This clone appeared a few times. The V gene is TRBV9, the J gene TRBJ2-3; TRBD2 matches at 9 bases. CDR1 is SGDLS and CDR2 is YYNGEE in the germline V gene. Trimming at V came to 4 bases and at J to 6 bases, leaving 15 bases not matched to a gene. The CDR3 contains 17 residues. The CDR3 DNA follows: TGTGCCAGCAGCCCAAAGGCTGGTAGCGGGAGTCGGGATACGCAGTATTTT. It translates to CASSPKAGSGSRDTQYF.

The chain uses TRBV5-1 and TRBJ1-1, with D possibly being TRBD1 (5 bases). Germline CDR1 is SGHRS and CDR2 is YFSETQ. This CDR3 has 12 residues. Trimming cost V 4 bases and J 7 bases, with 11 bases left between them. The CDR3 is CASSRGENEAFF. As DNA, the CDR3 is TGCGCCAGCAGCAGGGGAGAAAATGAAGCTTTCTTT.

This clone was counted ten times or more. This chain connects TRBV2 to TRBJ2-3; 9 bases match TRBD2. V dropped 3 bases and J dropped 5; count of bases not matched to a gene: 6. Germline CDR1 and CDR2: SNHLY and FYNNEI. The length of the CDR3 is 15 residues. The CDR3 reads CASSEREGRGDTQYF. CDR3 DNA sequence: TGTGCCAGCAGTGAGCGGGAGGGCCGGGGAGATACGCAGTATTTT.